This entry concerns a single T cell receptor (beta chain). This record belongs to a study of cytomegalovirus exposure and HLA in healthy donors. Turning to the study itself: Falling in the Caucasian-associated ancestry cluster were about 80% of under 450 genotyped donors.

13 Jbeta primers and 60 Vbeta primers were used for the PCR. TCRdb keeps only in-frame clones here, not all; method: immunoSEQ multiplex PCR. The table has around 170,000 clones, around 75% seen once. The CDR3 is made up of 14 amino acids. Trimming shortened V by 1 base and J by 7 bases, and 11 bases separated the two germline ends. Germline CDR1 MNHEY, CDR2 SMNVEV (reference sequence). The clonotype originates from a man in his forties in good health and CMV-seropositive. The sample taken for sequencing was PBMCs. The rearrangement joins TRBV27 to TRBJ2-1, with a weak D call TRBD1 (5 bases). For the CDR3, the DNA is TGTGCCAGCAGTTTATACGGCAGGGCGAATGAGCAGTTCTTC. Translated: CASSLYGRANEQFF.